This T cell receptor (beta chain) was captured by sequencing in a study of T cells after yellow fever vaccination. Study details: Each low-cell-number fraction was prepared by means of SMART-Seq v4 Ultra Low Input.

Study outcomes and limitations: Subsequent booster samples again held most clones from primary vaccination (more than 95% CD4, about 86% CD8).

The CDR3 has 17 residues. Germline V gene data show CDR1 as DFQATT and CDR2 as SNEGSKA (reference sequence). 5'RACE template switching generated TCR cDNA, adding a universal primer site and UMIs. Each CDR3 protein is one row after TCRdb ran MiXCR on the 5' RACE reads. The sample contains 140,000 to 150,000 distinct CDR3 sequences, 6.6% of which appear only once. Remarks on this clonotype: No antigen is known for it. This may come from a read error, since a much larger clone is one base off.

This rearrangement joins TRBV20-1 to TRBJ2-6, with 9 bases lining up with TRBD1. This clonotype was obtained from a man in his thirties or forties who received the YFV17D yellow fever vaccine. Sequencing used CD4+ T cells sorted from PBMCs, obtained 10 days after the yellow fever booster vaccination. The CDR3 here is CSTSPGQGLGGANVLTF. DNA of the CDR3: TGCAGTACTAGTCCGGGACAGGGTTTAGGTGGGGCCAACGTCCTGACTTTC.